A single sample is the source of the 5 T cell receptor beta chains below, sequenced in a study of technical replicates of blood from a few donors. Measured with immunoSEQ multiplex PCR; TCRdb has only the in-frame clones, and not every one. The sample records about 90,000 clones, less than 95% being singletons. The source material was T cells isolated from PBMCs. The receptors were gathered from a human donor in good health.

The V and J genes are TRBV19 and TRBJ1-3, with 9 nucleotides matching TRBD1. The germline CDR1 and CDR2 sequences are LNHDA and SQIVND (reference sequence). The V gene end was trimmed by 3 bases and the J gene end by 4 bases; junction bases not matched to a gene: 10. This CDR3 contains 17 residues. CDR3 loop: CASSIGTGRVAGNTIYF. CDR3 sequence (DNA): TGTGCCAGTAGTATTGGGACAGGGAGAGTGGCCGGAAACACCATATATTTT.

The rearrangement uses TRBV19 and TRBJ1-5; TRBD1 might be the D (5 bases). CDR3 length: 15 amino acids. Germline values: CDR1 LNHDA, CDR2 SQIVND (reference sequence). The V and J ends lost 5 bases and 0 bases respectively, with 11 bases between them. The CDR3 loop reads CASSPTANSNQPQHF. CDR3 coding DNA: TGTGCCAGTAGTCCGACAGCGAATAGCAATCAGCCCCAGCATTTT.

The CDR3 DNA follows: TGTGCCAGTAACCAGCGGGAATATAGTGCTGCCGGGGAGCTGTTTTTT. Amino acid sequence: CASNQREYSAAGELFF. The chain uses TRBV19 and TRBJ2-2, with 7 bases matching TRBD2. The CDR3 sequence is 16 residues long. Germline trimming cut 7 bases from V and 6 bases from J; bases unmatched to any gene: 14. Looked up from germline, CDR1 is LNHDA and CDR2 is SQIVND (reference sequence).

This chain joins TRBV25-1 and TRBJ2-3; tentatively, D is TRBD1 (5 bases). This CDR3 is built from 17 residues. In germline, CDR1 is MGHDK, CDR2 SYGVNS. V was trimmed by 8 bases and J by 5 bases, leaving 26 bases between them. The CDR3 coding sequence is TGTGCCAGCCGGAAGACCCTACAGGATATCACGGGAGATACGCAGTATTTT. It codes for CASRKTLQDITGDTQYF.

The rearrangement joins TRBV19 to TRBJ1-5; 10 bases fit TRBD1. The trim removed 5 bases at V and 9 bases at J, leaving 1 base unmatched. Germline CDR1 and CDR2: LNHDA and SQIVND (reference sequence). The CDR3 loop spans 12 amino acids. The CDR3 is CASSDRGPPQHF. As DNA, the CDR3 is TGTGCCAGTAGTGACAGGGGGCCGCCCCAGCATTTT.